This T cell receptor (beta chain) was profiled in a study of blood T cell repertoires in COVID-19. The junction had 10 bases not matched to a gene; V was cut back by 1 base and J by 3 bases. The CDR3 is made up of 17 amino acids. Germline loops: CDR1 MNHNS, CDR2 SASEGT. The authors' processing: Estimates of nucleated cell counts were drawn from the amplification of reference gene primers. Method: immunoSEQ multiplex PCR; TCRdb's copy keeps in-frame clones and lacks some. V and J calls and clone size come straight from that table; D and trimming were deduced from the DNA. The sample records around 190,000 clones, roughly 84% being singletons.

The receptor comes from a human donor in a cohort sampled during active COVID-19. Input material: peripheral blood. This chain links TRBV6-1 with TRBJ2-7; 9 bases map to TRBD2. The CDR3 region has the DNA TGTGCCAGCAGTGAAGGGGTTGGGGTAGCGGGAGTCTACGAGCAGTACTTC. Residues: CASSEGVGVAGVYEQYF.